Only one count was recorded for the clone carrying this T cell receptor beta chain. The target antigen is unknown. The junction does not match germline at one end; this may be a read error. This sample was included in a study of cytomegalovirus exposure and HLA in healthy donors. Assay: immunoSEQ multiplex PCR; the TCRdb copy retains only in-frame clones and omits some. There are about 130,000 clones in the sample; roughly 90% occur only once, and about 1.5% lies in the top ten. Broader study findings: Cytomegalovirus association was assigned to about 150 TCR beta chains. Subsequent analysis found a tendency for first-cohort TCR clusters to co-occur within the 120 or so validation repertoires.

The CDR3 is made up of 15 amino acids. Germline CDR1 is MGHRA and CDR2 is YSYEKL. The source material was PBMCs. J is TRBJ2-4 and V is TRBV4-1, with 8 positions matching TRBD2. This receptor was obtained from a man under 40 in good health and CMV-seronegative. The CDR3 DNA reads as TGCGCCAGCAGCCAGGGTGGACTAGCCCAAAACATTCAGTACTTC. It codes for CASSQGGLAQNIQYF.